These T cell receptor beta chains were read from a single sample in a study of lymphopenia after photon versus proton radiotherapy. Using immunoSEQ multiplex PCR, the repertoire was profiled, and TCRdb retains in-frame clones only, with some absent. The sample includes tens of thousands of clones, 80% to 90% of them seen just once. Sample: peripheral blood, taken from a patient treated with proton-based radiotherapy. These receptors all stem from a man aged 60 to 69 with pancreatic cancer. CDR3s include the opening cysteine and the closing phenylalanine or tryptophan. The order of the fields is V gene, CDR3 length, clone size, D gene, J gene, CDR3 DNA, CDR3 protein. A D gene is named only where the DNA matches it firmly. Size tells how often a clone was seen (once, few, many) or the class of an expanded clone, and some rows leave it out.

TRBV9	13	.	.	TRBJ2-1	TGTGCCAGCAGCCCACTGGGTGTCAATGAGCAGTTCTTC	CASSPLGVNEQFF
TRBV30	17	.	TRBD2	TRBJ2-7	TGTGCCTGGAGTTCCGGGACTAGCTCCTCAAGCTCCTACGAGCAGTACTTC	CAWSSGTSSSSSYEQYF
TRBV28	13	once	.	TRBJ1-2	TGTGCCAGCAGGACGGGAGGGGCACGGGGCTACACCTTC	CASRTGGARGYTF
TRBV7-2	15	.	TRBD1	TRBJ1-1	TGTGCCAGCAGCGCCCAACCACAGGGGCGGACTGAAGCTTTCTTT	CASSAQPQGRTEAFF
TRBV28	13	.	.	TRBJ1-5	TGTGCCAGCAGATACCGAGGCCATCAGCCCCAGCATTTT	CASRYRGHQPQHF
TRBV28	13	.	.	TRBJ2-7	TGTGCCAGCAGTTTTAGAGGCCCGTCCGGGCAGTACTTC	CASSFRGPSGQYF
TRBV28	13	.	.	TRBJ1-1	TGTGCCAGCACCACAGGGCTGAACACTGAAGCTTTCTTT	CASTTGLNTEAFF
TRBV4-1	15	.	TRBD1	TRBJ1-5	TGCGCCAGCAGAGAGACAGGGGCTCTCAATCAGCCCCAGCATTTT	CASRETGALNQPQHF
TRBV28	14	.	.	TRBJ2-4	TGTGCCAGCAGTGGCCGACAGGGGAGGGACATTCAGTACTTC	CASSGRQGRDIQYF
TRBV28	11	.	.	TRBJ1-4	TGTGCCAGCAGGATTAATGAAAAACTGTTTTTT	CASRINEKLFF
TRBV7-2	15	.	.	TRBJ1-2	TGTGCCAGCAGCGTACCAGGGTCTCGGGGCTATGGCTACACCTTC	CASSVPGSRGYGYTF
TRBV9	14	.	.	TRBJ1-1	TGTGCCAGCAGCGTGAACGGGATGAACACTGAAGCTTTCTTT	CASSVNGMNTEAFF
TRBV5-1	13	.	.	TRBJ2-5	TGCGCCAGCAGCGTTGACAACGAAGAGACCCAGTACTTC	CASSVDNEETQYF
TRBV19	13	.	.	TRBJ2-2	TGTGCCAGTAGTATTATCCTCACCGGGGAGCTGTTTTTT	CASSIILTGELFF
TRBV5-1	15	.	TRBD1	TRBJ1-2	TGCGCCAGCAGCACCGGACAGGGGGCTAGCTATGGCTACACCTTC	CASSTGQGASYGYTF
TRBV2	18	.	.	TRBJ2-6	TGTGCCAGCAGTGAATGGCCTAACAGGGACTCTGGGGCCAACGTCCTGACTTTC	CASSEWPNRDSGANVLTF
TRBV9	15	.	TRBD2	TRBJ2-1	TGTGCCAGCAGCGTGACTAGCGCTACCTACAATGAGCAGTTCTTC	CASSVTSATYNEQFF
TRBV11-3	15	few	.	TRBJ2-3	TGTGCCAGCAGCCAAGGAGGGCTTTCCACAGATACGCAGTATTTT	CASSQGGLSTDTQYF
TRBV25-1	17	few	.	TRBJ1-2	TGTGCCAGCAGTGAAGGAAGAAGACAGCGCACTAACTATGGCTACACCTTC	CASSEGRRQRTNYGYTF
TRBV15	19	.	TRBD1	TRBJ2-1	TGTGCCACCAGCAGAGGGGTTCCGGGACAGGGGGCAACCTACAATGAGCAGTTCTTC	CATSRGVPGQGATYNEQFF
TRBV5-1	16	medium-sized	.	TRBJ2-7	TGCGCCAGCAGCTTGGGATTGTCAGGGTCTGGAGAAGAGCAGTACTTC	CASSLGLSGSGEEQYF
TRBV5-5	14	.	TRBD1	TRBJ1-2	TGTGCCAGCAGCCCCCCACAGGGGAAGTATGGCTACACCTTC	CASSPPQGKYGYTF
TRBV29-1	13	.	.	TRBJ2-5	TGCAGCGTCGAGGGGACTGAACAAGAGACCCAGTACTTC	CSVEGTEQETQYF
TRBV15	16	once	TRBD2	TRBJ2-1	TGTGCCACCAGCAGAGAGGGACTAGGGGGGTTCAATGAGCAGTTCTTC	CATSREGLGGFNEQFF
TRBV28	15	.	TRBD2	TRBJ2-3	TGTGCCAGCAGTTCGCGACTAGCTGTCACAGATACGCAGTATTTT	CASSSRLAVTDTQYF
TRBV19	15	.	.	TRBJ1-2	TGTGCCAGTAGTGCCGGACTCAAGGGGTACTATGGCTACACCTTC	CASSAGLKGYYGYTF
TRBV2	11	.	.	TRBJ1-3	TGTGCCAGCAGTGAAGGAAACACCATATATTTT	CASSEGNTIYF
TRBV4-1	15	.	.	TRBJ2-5	TGCGCCAGCAGCACCTCCCGGGCCGGGGTCGAGACCCAGTACTTC	CASSTSRAGVETQYF
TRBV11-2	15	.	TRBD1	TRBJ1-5	TGTGCCAGCAGTCAGTGGGGGACAGGAGAAGGGGCCCAGCATTTT	CASSQWGTGEGAQHF
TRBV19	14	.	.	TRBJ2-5	TGTGCCAGTAGTCCCGGGACAGCGGGAGAGACCCAGTACTTC	CASSPGTAGETQYF
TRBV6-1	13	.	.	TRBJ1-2	TGTGCCAGCAGTGAAGCGTCCAGGGATGGCTACACCTTC	CASSEASRDGYTF
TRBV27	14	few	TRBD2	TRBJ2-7	TGTGCCAGCAGTTTTAGCGGGAGTTCCTACGAGCAGTACTTC	CASSFSGSSYEQYF
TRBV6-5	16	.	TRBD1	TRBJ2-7	TGTGCCAGCAGTTATCACGGGACAGGGGGATTCTACGAGCAGTACTTC	CASSYHGTGGFYEQYF
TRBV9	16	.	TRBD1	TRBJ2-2	TGTGCCAGCAGCGTAGAATCCCGGACAGGGACCGGGGAGCTGTTTTTT	CASSVESRTGTGELFF
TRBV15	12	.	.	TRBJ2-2	TGTGCCACCAGCCGCCCCCAAGGGGAGCTGTTTTTT	CATSRPQGELFF
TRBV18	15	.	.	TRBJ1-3	TGTGCCAGCTCACCAATTCCCGATTCTGGAAACACCATATATTTT	CASSPIPDSGNTIYF
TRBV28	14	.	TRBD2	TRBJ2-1	TGTGCCATCAATAGCGGGAGATCCTACAATGAGCAGTTCTTC	CAINSGRSYNEQFF
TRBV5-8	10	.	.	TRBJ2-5	TGTGCCAGCGGTCTCGAGGCCCAGTACTTC	CASGLEAQYF